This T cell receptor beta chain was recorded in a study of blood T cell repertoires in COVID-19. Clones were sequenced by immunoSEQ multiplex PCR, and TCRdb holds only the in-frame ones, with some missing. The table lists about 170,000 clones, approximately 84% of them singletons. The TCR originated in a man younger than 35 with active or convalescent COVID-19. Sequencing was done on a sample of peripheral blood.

Here the CDR3 reads CASSLGTVGPQHF. CDR3 in DNA: TGTGCCAGCAGTCTAGGGACAGTCGGGCCCCAGCATTTT. J is TRBJ1-5 and V is TRBV28; 7 bases agree with TRBD1. The CDR3 has 13 residues. After removal of 5 bases from V and 9 bases from J, the junction contained 7 bases not matched to a gene. Looked up from germline, CDR1 is MDHEN and CDR2 is SYDVKM.